This TCR beta chain was sequenced for a study of siplizumab effects on memory and regulatory T cells. Study findings and constraints: The average Treg-derived proportion among mappable alloreactive CD4+ clones was about 70% with siplizumab versus 25% to 30% in controls. Sequences below about 10^-5 frequency were poorly captured. As a result, only a minor fraction of alloreactive clones mapped to unstimulated subsets. Naive T cells looked more diverse than memory cells and looked like major alloresponse contributors.

About 100,000 TCR templates underwent assay in each sample. The table came from immunoSEQ multiplex PCR; TCRdb's copy has only in-frame clones and leaves some out. This sample has around 78,000 clones, with 91% found just once. The V gene lost 3 bases and the J gene lost 4 bases, with 9 bases spanning the gap. CDR3 length equals 13 residues. Germline lookup yields CDR1 SGHAT and CDR2 FQNNGV. This clone was picked up a small number of times. What it recognizes is unknown. Sequencing was carried out using CD8+ T cells sorted from blood. The sequence came from a human donor in good health. The chain links TRBV11-2 to TRBJ1-2; no reliable D call. The CDR3 spells CASSFISSYGYTF. Here the CDR3 DNA reads TGTGCCAGCAGCTTCATCTCTTCCTATGGCTACACCTTC.